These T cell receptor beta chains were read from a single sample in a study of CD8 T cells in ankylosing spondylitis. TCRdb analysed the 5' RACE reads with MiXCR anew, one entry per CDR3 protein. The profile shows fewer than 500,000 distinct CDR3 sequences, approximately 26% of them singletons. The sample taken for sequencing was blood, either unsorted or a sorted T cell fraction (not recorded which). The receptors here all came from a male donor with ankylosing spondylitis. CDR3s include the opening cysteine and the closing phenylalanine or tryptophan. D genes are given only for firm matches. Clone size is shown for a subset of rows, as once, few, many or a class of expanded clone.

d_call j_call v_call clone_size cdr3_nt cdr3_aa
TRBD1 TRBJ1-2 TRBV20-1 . TGCAGTGCCGTGACAGGGACCGACTATGGCTACACCTTC CSAVTGTDYGYTF
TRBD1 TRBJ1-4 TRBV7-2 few TGTGCCAGCAGCGAAGGACAGGGGCTCGTAACTAATGAAAAACTGTTTTTT CASSEGQGLVTNEKLFF
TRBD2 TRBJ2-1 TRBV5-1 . TGCGCCAGCAGCGAAACCGGGACTAGCGGGGCTTACAATGAGCAGTTCTTC CASSETGTSGAYNEQFF
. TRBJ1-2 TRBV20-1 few TGCAGTGCTTCCCGGGGCCCCGTGGGGGGCTACACCTTC CSASRGPVGGYTF
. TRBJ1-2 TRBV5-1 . TGCGCCAGCAGCTTACAGGCGCTCACTTACAATGGCTACACCTTC CASSLQALTYNGYTF
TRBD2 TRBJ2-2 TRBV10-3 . TGTGCCATCCAGACTAGCGGGAACGCCGGGGAGCTGTTTTTT CAIQTSGNAGELFF
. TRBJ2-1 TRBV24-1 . TGTGCCACCAGTGGTCGGGACACCAGCTCCTACAATGAGCAGTTCTTC CATSGRDTSSYNEQFF
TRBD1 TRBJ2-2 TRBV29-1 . TGCAGCGTTGAAGAGGGACAGGGCTGGTTGAACACCGGGGAGCTGTTTTTT CSVEEGQGWLNTGELFF
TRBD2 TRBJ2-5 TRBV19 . TGTGCCAGTACCAAAGCGGGAAAGGAAGAGACCCAGTACTTC CASTKAGKEETQYF
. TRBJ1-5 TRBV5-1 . TGCGCCAGCAGCTCCCCGGGTGGGCGGCGCAATCAGCCCCAGCATTTT CASSSPGGRRNQPQHF
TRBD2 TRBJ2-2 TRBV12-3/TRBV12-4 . TGTGCCAGCAGTACGACCTTAATAGCGGGAGCTCCCGGGGAGCTGTTTTTT CASSTTLIAGAPGELFF
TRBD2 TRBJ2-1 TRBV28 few TGTGCCAGCAGTTGGACTAGCGGGAGTAGAGATGAGCAGTTCTTC CASSWTSGSRDEQFF
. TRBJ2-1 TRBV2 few TGTGCCAGCAAGGGGACGTTCTCCTACAATGAGCAGTTCTTC CASKGTFSYNEQFF
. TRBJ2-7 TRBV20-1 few TGCAGGGGACGGACCTACGAGCAGTACTTC CRGRTYEQYF
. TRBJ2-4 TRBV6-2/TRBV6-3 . TGTGCCAGCAGTTACTCGGGGATCAAAAACATTCAGTACTTC CASSYSGIKNIQYF
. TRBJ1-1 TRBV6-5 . TGTGCCAGCAGTTACTCGAACATGAACACTGAAGCTTTCTTT CASSYSNMNTEAFF
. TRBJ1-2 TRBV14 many TGTGCCAGCAGCCAAGCTAACTATGGCTACACCTTC CASSQANYGYTF
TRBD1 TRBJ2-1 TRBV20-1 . TGCAGTGCTGCGAGGTCAGGGGGCGATGAGCAGTTCTTC CSAARSGGDEQFF
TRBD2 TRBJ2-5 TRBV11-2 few TGTGCCAGCAGCTTAGATCTGGGACTAGCGGGGTCCCCCCGGGAGACCCAGTACTTC CASSLDLGLAGSPRETQYF
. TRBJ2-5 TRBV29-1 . TGCAGCGTTGATTACCCAGGGCGCGCGGGAGAGACCCAGTACTTC CSVDYPGRAGETQYF
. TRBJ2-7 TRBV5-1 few TGCGCCAGCAGCTTGGTTAAGCCCGGAGACGAGCAGTACTTC CASSLVKPGDEQYF
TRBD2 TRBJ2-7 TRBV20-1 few TGCAGTGCCGGCCGGGGGGACTACGAGCAGTACTTC CSAGRGDYEQYF
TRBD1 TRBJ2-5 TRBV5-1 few TGCGCCAGCAGGCCGGGACAGGGGGCTAAGACCCAGTACTTC CASRPGQGAKTQYF
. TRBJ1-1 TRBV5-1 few TGCGCCAGCAGGGAGGCGAGCATGAACACTGAAGCTTTCTTT CASREASMNTEAFF
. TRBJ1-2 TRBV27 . TGTGCCAGCAGTTTATCGGGCGTTGGTAGCTATGGCTACACCTTC CASSLSGVGSYGYTF
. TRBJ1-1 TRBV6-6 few TGTGCCAGCACAGAACTGGGGGGCACTGAAGCTTTCTTT CASTELGGTEAFF
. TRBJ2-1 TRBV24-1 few TGTGCCACCAGTGACTCCGGGCCAGTCAGCAATGAAGAGCAGTTCTTC CATSDSGPVSNEEQFF
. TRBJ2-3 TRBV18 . TGTGCCAGCTCACCATTTGAGGGAGGTACAGATACGCAGTATTTT CASSPFEGGTDTQYF
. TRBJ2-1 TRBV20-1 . TGCAGTGCTAGTCTGACGGAGGGGGTACGGAATGAGCAGTTCTTC CSASLTEGVRNEQFF
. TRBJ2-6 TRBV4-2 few TGTGCCAGCAGCCAAGATGCCAGGGAGGCTCTCCGCTCTGGGGCCAACGTCCTGACTTTC CASSQDAREALRSGANVLTF
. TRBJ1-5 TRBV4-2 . TGTGCCAGCAGCCACCTAGGGGACCTTAGCAATCAGCCCCAGCATTTT CASSHLGDLSNQPQHF
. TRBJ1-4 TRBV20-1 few TGCAGTGCTAGAGATTGGGGTGGTCCTAATGAAAAACTGTTTTTT CSARDWGGPNEKLFF
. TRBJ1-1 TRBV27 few TGTGCCAGCAGCCCTTTAAGGAACACTGAAGCTTTCTTT CASSPLRNTEAFF
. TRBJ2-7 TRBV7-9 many TGTGCCAGCAGCTCAGCAGGGAACGAGCAGTACTTC CASSSAGNEQYF
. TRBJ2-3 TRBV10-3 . TGTGCCATCAGTGGGTCCGGGAGCGCAGATACGCAGTATTTT CAISGSGSADTQYF
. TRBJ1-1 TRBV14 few TGTGCCAGCAGCCAAGACAGGGCTATGAACACTGAAGCTTTCTTT CASSQDRAMNTEAFF
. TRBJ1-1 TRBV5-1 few TGCGCCAGCAGCTTGGAGGGTATCCCGAACACTGAAGCTTTCTTT CASSLEGIPNTEAFF
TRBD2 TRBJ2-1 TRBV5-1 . TGCGCCAGCAGCTCACAGACTAGCGGGAGTAGTGAGCAGTTCTTC CASSSQTSGSSEQFF
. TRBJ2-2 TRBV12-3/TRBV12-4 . TGTGCCAGCAGACTCCGACCGGGTTTGTCCGGGGAGCTGTTTTTT CASRLRPGLSGELFF
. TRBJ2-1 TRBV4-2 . TGTGCCAGCAGCCCCGGGGGAGGCTCAAAGATTCATGAGCAGTTCTTC CASSPGGGSKIHEQFF
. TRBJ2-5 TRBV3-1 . TGTGCCAGCAGCCAAACACTCCAAGAGACCCAGTACTTC CASSQTLQETQYF
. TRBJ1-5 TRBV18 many TGTGCCAGCTCACCACCGGGTAATCAGCCCCAGCATTTT CASSPPGNQPQHF
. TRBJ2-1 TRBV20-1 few TGCAGTGCTATAGTACTAGTGAGCTCCTACAATGAGCAGTTCTTC CSAIVLVSSYNEQFF
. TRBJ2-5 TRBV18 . TGTGCCAGCTCACCGTCTAACAACCAAGAGACCCAGTACTTC CASSPSNNQETQYF
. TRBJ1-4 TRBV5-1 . TGCGCCAGCAGCGGCGAGGGTTTTCCCGCTGAAAAACTGTTTTTT CASSGEGFPAEKLFF
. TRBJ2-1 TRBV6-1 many TGTGCCAGCAGTGAAAAAGGTTTCAATGAGCAGTTCTTC CASSEKGFNEQFF
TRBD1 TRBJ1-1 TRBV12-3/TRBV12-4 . TGTGCCAGCAGTTTACACAGGGGCCTTAACACTGAAGCTTTCTTT CASSLHRGLNTEAFF
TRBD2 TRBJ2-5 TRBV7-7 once TGTGCCAGCAGCGGGACTAGCGGGAGGCAAGAGACCCAGTACTTC CASSGTSGRQETQYF
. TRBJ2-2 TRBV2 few TGTGCCAGCAGTGCTTTTAGGGCGAACACCGGGGAGCTGTTTTTT CASSAFRANTGELFF
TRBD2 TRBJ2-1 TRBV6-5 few TGTGCCAGCAGTTACTCCACCCGTCCTAGCGGGGGTAATGAGCAGTTCTTC CASSYSTRPSGGNEQFF
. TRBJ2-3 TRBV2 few TGTGCCAGCAGTGTATGGACGGGTTCAGGCACGCAGTATTTT CASSVWTGSGTQYF
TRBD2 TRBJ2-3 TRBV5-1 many TGCGCCAGCATCGGTCGATCTAGCGGGAGTGGAGATACGCAGTATTTT CASIGRSSGSGDTQYF
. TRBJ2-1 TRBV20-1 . TGCAGTGCTAGCGCTAGCTCCTACAATGAGCAGTTCTTC CSASASSYNEQFF
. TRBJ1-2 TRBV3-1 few TGTGCCAGCAGTCCTACAGGCTTCTGGGGCTACACCTTC CASSPTGFWGYTF
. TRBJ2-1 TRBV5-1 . TGCGCCAGCAGCTTACCAGCGGGCCACTACAATGAGCAGTTCTTC CASSLPAGHYNEQFF
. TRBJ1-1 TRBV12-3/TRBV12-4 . TGTGCCAGCAGTTTAAGGGACGGTCTGAACACTGAAGCTTTCTTT CASSLRDGLNTEAFF
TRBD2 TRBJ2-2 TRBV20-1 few TGCAGTGCTAGACCTAGCGGGAAACGGTACACCGGGGAGCTGTTTTTT CSARPSGKRYTGELFF
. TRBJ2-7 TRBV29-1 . TGCAGCCTGGGGGGCAGGGGCTACGAGCAGTACTTC CSLGGRGYEQYF
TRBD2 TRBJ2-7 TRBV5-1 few TGCGCCAGCAGCTTGGTAGCAGCGGGGGGCTACGAGCAGTACTTC CASSLVAAGGYEQYF
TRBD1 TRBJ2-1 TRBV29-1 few TGCAGCGCCACCCGACAGGGGGTAGACAATGAGCAGTTCTTC CSATRQGVDNEQFF